This TCR beta chain was sequenced during a study of blood T cells in healthy people across ages. The germline V gene has CDR1 LNHDA and CDR2 SQIVND (reference sequence). This CDR3 is built from 12 residues. Trimming took 4 bases from V and 4 from J, leaving 7 bases between them. Combining a sample-barcoded 5' primer with a J-beta primer mix, a second PCR ran for about 7 to 11 cycles. TCRdb independently ran MiXCR on the 5' RACE reads; one entry per CDR3 protein. The sample lists about 1.7 million distinct CDR3 sequences; 28% were seen once. The rearrangement uses TRBV19 and TRBJ1-2; D is uncertain. This TCR derives from a young woman in good health. The source material was blood. CDR3 nucleotides: TGTGCCAGTAGTAATGTCGCCTATGGCTACACCTTC. The encoded protein is CASSNVAYGYTF.